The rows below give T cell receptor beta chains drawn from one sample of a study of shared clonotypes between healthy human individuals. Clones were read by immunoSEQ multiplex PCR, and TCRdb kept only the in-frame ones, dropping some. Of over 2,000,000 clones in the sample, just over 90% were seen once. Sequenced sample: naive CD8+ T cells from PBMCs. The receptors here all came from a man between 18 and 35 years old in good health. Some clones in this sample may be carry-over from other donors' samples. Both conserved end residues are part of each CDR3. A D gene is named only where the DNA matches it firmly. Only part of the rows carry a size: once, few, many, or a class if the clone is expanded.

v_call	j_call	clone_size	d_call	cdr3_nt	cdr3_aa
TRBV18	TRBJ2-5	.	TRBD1	TGTGCCAGCTCACCTACGGGACAGTCCCTACCATGGGAGACCCAGTACTTC	CASSPTGQSLPWETQYF
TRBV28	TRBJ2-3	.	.	TGTGCCGTTAACAGGTTCACAGATACGCAGTATTTT	CAVNRFTDTQYF
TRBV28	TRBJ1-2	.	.	TGTGCCAGCAGTTTACCCCGGGAAACTAACTATGGCTACACCTTC	CASSLPRETNYGYTF
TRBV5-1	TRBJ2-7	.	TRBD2	TGCGCCAGCAGCTGGTACACCACTAGCGGTTCCTACGAGCAGTACTTC	CASSWYTTSGSYEQYF
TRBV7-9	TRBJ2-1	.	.	TGTGCCAGCAGCTATGGTAACAATGAGCAGTTCTTC	CASSYGNNEQFF
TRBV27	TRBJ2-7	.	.	TGTGCCAGCAGTTTCAGGGGGGGCTACGAGCAGTACTTC	CASSFRGGYEQYF
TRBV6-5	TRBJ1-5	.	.	TGTGCCAGCAGAGGAGGGTCGGGTCAGCCCCAGCATTTT	CASRGGSGQPQHF
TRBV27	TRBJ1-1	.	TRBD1	TGTGCCAGCAGTCCGACAGGGCCAACCTTGGGGGGAGCTTTCTTT	CASSPTGPTLGGAFF
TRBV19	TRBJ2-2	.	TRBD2	TGTGCCAGTAGCCGCACTCCGGGACTAGGGTTCGGCGGGGAGCTGTTTTTT	CASSRTPGLGFGGELFF
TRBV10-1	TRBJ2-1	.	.	TGCGCCAGCAAGGACCTCTCCTACAATGAGCAGTTCTTC	CASKDLSYNEQFF
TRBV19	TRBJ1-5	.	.	TGTGCCAGTAGTATATCACGGTATAGCAATCAGCCCCAGCATTTT	CASSISRYSNQPQHF
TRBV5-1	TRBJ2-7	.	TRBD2	TGCGCCAGCAGCTTGGCCATGGCTAGCGGAGCCTACGAGCAGTACTTC	CASSLAMASGAYEQYF
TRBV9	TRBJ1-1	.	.	TGTGCCAGCAGCGTAAGGGGCGGCACTGAAGCTTTCTTT	CASSVRGGTEAFF
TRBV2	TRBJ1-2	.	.	TGTGCCAGCACTCGGGGGAGCGGCTACACCTTC	CASTRGSGYTF
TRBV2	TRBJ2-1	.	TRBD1	TGTGCCAGCAGTGAAAAGGGGGCGCTTTACAATGAGCAGTTCTTC	CASSEKGALYNEQFF
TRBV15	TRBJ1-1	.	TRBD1	TGTGCCACCAGCAGCGCAGGGGGGGTTGCCACTGAAGCTTTCTTT	CATSSAGGVATEAFF
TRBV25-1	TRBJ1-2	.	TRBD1	TGTGCCAGCAGTGCAGGGACAGCTAACTATGGCTACACCTTC	CASSAGTANYGYTF
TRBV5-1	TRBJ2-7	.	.	TGCGCCAGCAGCCTAGGGGGGTCGAGGCGGGAGCAGTACTTC	CASSLGGSRREQYF
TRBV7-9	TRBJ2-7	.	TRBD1	TGTGCCAGCAGCCTCGACAGGGCGAGGGAGCAGTACTTC	CASSLDRAREQYF
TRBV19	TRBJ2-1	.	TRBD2	TGTGCCACCTCCGATAGCGGGATTCACAATGAGCAGTTCTTC	CATSDSGIHNEQFF
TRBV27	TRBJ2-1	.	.	TGTGCCAGCACCCCACTCGGGACGCCAAGAGTTGATGAGCAGTTCTTC	CASTPLGTPRVDEQFF
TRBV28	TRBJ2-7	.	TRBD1	TGTGCCAGCATCCATCGGGACAGCCCGGGCGAGCAGTACTTC	CASIHRDSPGEQYF
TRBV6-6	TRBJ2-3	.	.	TGTGCCAGCAGTTACAACTCAGTACGCGGCACAGATACGCAGTATTTT	CASSYNSVRGTDTQYF
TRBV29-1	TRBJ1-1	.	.	TGCAGCGTTGTCGTTCGCGGCAGGGGAAAAGGGAACACTGAAGCTTTCTTT	CSVVVRGRGKGNTEAFF
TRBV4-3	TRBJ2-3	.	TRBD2	TGCGCCAGCAGCCAAGATCTCATAGGGGAGGGTACCACAGATACGCAGTATTTT	CASSQDLIGEGTTDTQYF
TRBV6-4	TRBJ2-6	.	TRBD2	TGTGCCAGTAGCGGGAGAATGATTTCCTCTGGGGCCAACGTCCTGACTTTC	CASSGRMISSGANVLTF
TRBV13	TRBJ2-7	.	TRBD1	TGTGCCAGCAGCTTACTAGGGACAGGGGTGATCGGCGAGCAGTACTTC	CASSLLGTGVIGEQYF
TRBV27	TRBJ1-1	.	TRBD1	TGTGCCAGCCGAATGACAGGGGCCAACACTGAAGCTTTCTTT	CASRMTGANTEAFF
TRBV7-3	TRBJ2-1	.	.	TGTGCCAGCAGCTCCGACAGCTTCTCCTACAATGAGCAGTTCTTC	CASSSDSFSYNEQFF
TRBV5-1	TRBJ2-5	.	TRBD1	TGCGCCAGCAGCGGAGGGGACAGGAGGGCAGAGACCCAGTACTTC	CASSGGDRRAETQYF
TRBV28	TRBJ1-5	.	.	TGTGCCAGCTGGGACGGGAGTCAGCCCCAGCATTTT	CASWDGSQPQHF
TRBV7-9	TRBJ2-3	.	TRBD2	TGTGCCAGCAGCCTAGGGACTAGCGGATACACAGATACGCAGTATTTT	CASSLGTSGYTDTQYF
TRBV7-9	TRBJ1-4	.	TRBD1	TGTGCCAGCAGGCCGAGGGACAGGGGGCGCGCTAATGAAAAACTGTTTTTT	CASRPRDRGRANEKLFF
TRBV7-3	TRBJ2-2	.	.	TGTGCCAGCAGCCCCACGGGGACCGGGGAGCTGTTTTTT	CASSPTGTGELFF
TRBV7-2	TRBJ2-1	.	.	TGTGCCAGCAGCTACACCTACAATGAGCAGTTCTTC	CASSYTYNEQFF
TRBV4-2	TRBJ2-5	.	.	TGTGCCAGCAGCCAAGTCGGGGGTGGAGAGACCCAGTACTTC	CASSQVGGGETQYF
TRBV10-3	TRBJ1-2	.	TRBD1	TGTGCCATCAGTGGCACCGGACAGGGTCCCTATGGCTACACCTTC	CAISGTGQGPYGYTF
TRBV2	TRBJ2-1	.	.	TGTGCCAGCAGTGACGTGGGAAGGGCCTACAATGAGCAGTTCTTC	CASSDVGRAYNEQFF
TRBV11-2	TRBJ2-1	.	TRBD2	TGTGCCAGCAGCGGACTAGCGCAGAGCTCCTACAATGAGCAGTTCTTC	CASSGLAQSSYNEQFF
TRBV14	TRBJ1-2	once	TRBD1	TGTGCCAGCAGCCGGGACAGAACATATGGCTACACCTTC	CASSRDRTYGYTF
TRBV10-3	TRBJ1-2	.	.	TGTGCCATCAGTGAGGGCAGTAACTATGGCTACACCTTC	CAISEGSNYGYTF
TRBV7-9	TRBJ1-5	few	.	TGTGCCAGCAGCCGATCATCGGCGAGCAATCAGCCCCAGCATTTT	CASSRSSASNQPQHF
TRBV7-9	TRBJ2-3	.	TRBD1	TGTGCCAGCTCCGGACAGGGTACCCAGTCCCCAGATACGCAGTATTTT	CASSGQGTQSPDTQYF
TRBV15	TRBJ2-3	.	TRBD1	TGTGCCACCAGCAGGGGGGACAGGGCAAGCACAGATACGCAGTATTTT	CATSRGDRASTDTQYF
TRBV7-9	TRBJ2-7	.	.	TGTGCCAGCAGCTTAGACCCCCAGGTCGAGCAGTACTTC	CASSLDPQVEQYF